The T cell receptor beta chain described here comes from a study of control samples from healthy donors and cancer patients (dated by TCRdb to 2018 to 2020). As regards this clone: Its antigen is not yet known. No much larger clone exists at a distance of one base, and base qualities are not known.

Libraries were built with the immunoSEQ multiplex PCR assay. The table was pulled from immuneACCESS by TCRdb, which kept in-frame rearrangements only. Such tables lose some clones; where checked, under half of the loss comes from unresolved V genes, and the rest has no known cause. This sample is represented by around 100,000 clones; around 89% of them were singletons. The top ten constitute approximately 20% of the sample. Measured from the cysteine to the phenylalanine, the CDR3 is 13 residues long. Only the CDR3 DNA stays, 39 bases, in frame from base 1. CDR1 and CDR2 are drawn from the germline V gene: SGHTA, FQGNSA. Compared with germline, V lacks 5 bases and J lacks 7 bases; bases without a gene match: 5.

This receptor was obtained from a man aged 55-75 years with lung cancer. The rearranged segments are TRBV7-2 and TRBJ2-3; TRBD2 aligns with 8 central bases. Material for sequencing was PBMCs. For the CDR3, the sequence is CASSPGGDYTQYF. The DNA reads as follows: TGTGCCAGCAGCCCGGGGGGGGACTATACGCAGTATTTT.